The rows below give T cell receptor beta chains drawn from one sample of a study of blood T cell repertoires in COVID-19. The repertoire was sequenced with immunoSEQ multiplex PCR; TCRdb's copy has only in-frame clones and lacks some. The sample carries some 180,000 clones, around 88% recorded once. Sequencing was carried out using peripheral blood. The receptors come from a woman in her seventies who had recovered from COVID-19. The conserved cysteine and the conserved F or W are not part of the CDR3 here. D genes are given only for firm matches.

j_gene,v_gene,d_gene,CDR3aa
TRBJ1-4,TRBV30,-,AWRVGGGNEKLF
TRBJ1-2,TRBV2,-,ASRRGGPGGYT
TRBJ2-3,TRBV5-1,-,ASSSSSGGDTQY
TRBJ1-4,TRBV5-4,-,ASSLGLAANEKLF
TRBJ1-2,TRBV6-5,-,ASSYSGALGYT
TRBJ1-2,TRBV9,-,ASSTGTLRGGYT
TRBJ1-2,TRBV4-2,TRBD1,ASSQDAFGTAPGGYT
TRBJ2-3,TRBV18,TRBD2,ASSPEIAGADTQY
TRBJ2-7,TRBV9,-,ASSVATTSPYEQY
TRBJ2-3,TRBV18,-,ASSSRTPWGPDTDTQY
TRBJ1-2,TRBV29-1,-,SVVFQGSYDYT
TRBJ1-2,TRBV6-5,-,ASSYGAAGSYGYT
TRBJ1-1,TRBV7-5,-,ASLRAPTGGDGEAF
TRBJ1-1,TRBV7-8,TRBD1,ASSSLPGQGVAF
TRBJ1-6,TRBV3-1/TRBV3-2,-,ASSHQGNSPLH
TRBJ1-5,TRBV18,-,ASSPVGGDQPQH
TRBJ1-4,TRBV4-3,TRBD1,ASSQRADRGNEKLF
TRBJ1-5,TRBV6-2/TRBV6-3,TRBD1,ASNPGQNNQPQH
TRBJ1-1,TRBV12-3/TRBV12-4,TRBD1,ASSHRDRGEAF
TRBJ1-2,TRBV9,-,ASSVTRGGYT
TRBJ2-2,TRBV7-3,-,ASSFSNTGELF
TRBJ2-3,TRBV7-3,-,ASSPRGDSTDTQY
TRBJ1-1,TRBV5-1,-,ASSLGGLRNTEAF
TRBJ2-1,TRBV19,-,ASSIGQVGF
TRBJ1-2,TRBV9,-,ASSVDGVWGYT
TRBJ2-7,TRBV19,-,ASSIRAVASSYEQY
TRBJ2-7,TRBV4-2,TRBD2,ASSQEPSGGPYEQY
TRBJ2-1,TRBV30,TRBD1,AWSVGGGNEQF
TRBJ1-6,TRBV5-1,TRBD1,ASSLGGTGPREPLH
TRBJ2-3,TRBV10-3,TRBD2,AISPTSGRVTDTQY
TRBJ2-7,TRBV18,TRBD1,ASSPRQGRHEQY
TRBJ1-1,TRBV13,-,ASSPSRGANTEAF
TRBJ1-4,TRBV5-1,-,ASSSSDGGGNEKLF
TRBJ2-7,TRBV27,TRBD2,ASSLLAGGNSYEQY
TRBJ2-3,TRBV4-1,TRBD2,ASSHTGTSGGSTDTQY